Presented here are 29 T cell receptor beta chains from one specimen sequenced in a study of OX40 agonist ivuxolimab in advanced cancers. Using immunoSEQ multiplex PCR, the repertoire was profiled, and TCRdb retains in-frame clones only, with some absent. The sample comprises fewer than 100,000 clones, 70% to 85% of which are singletons, and around 0.44% rests with the top ten. The sequenced sample was CD4+ or CD8+ T cells sorted from blood, obtained in a trial of the OX40 agonist ivuxolimab. These receptor sequences come from an adult with an advanced solid tumor such as melanoma, head and neck, liver or kidney cancer.

This chain joins TRBV2 and TRBJ2-3; D ambiguous. Trimming shortened V by 8 bases and J by 6 bases, and 12 bases separated the two germline ends. The CDR3 is 12 residues long. Germline CDR1 SNHLY, CDR2 FYNNEI. CDR3 sequence: CASVGVVDTQYF. CDR3 coding DNA: TGTGCCAGCGTTGGGGTAGTGGATACGCAGTATTTT.

The rearrangement links TRBV28 to TRBJ2-1, with D unresolved. From germline, CDR1 is MDHEN and CDR2 SYDVKM. The CDR3 is 17 amino acids. V was pared by 6 bases and J by 0 bases, with 18 bases between. CDR3 nucleotide sequence: TGTGCCAGCAGCAACACCCTCTCCCCTAGCTCCTACAATGAGCAGTTCTTC. Residues: CASSNTLSPSSYNEQFF. Full variable domain (remainder filled in from reference TRBV28 and TRBJ2-1): DVKVTQSSRYLVKRTGEKVFLECVQDMDHENMFWYRQDPGLGLRLIYFSYDVKMKEKGDIPEGYSVSREKKERFSLILESASTNQTSMYLCASSNTLSPSSYNEQFFGPGTRLTVL.

This clone was counted a few times. V usage is TRBV18 and J usage is TRBJ1-1, with no clear D. The CDR3 length is 12 residues. Germline-derived CDR1 and CDR2 are KGHSH and LQKENI. Trimming took off 2 bases at V and 7 bases at J, with 8 bases between the two ends. This CDR3 reads CASSPGSIEAFF. CDR3 nucleotides: TGTGCCAGCTCACCAGGCAGTATTGAAGCTTTCTTT. Variable domain in full (rest from reference TRBV18 and TRBJ1-1): NAGVMQNPRHLVRRRGQEARLRCSPMKGHSHVYWYRQLPEEGLKFMVYLQKENIIDESGMPKERFSAEFPKEGPSILRIQQVVRGDSAAYFCASSPGSIEAFFGQGTRLTVV.

The rearrangement links TRBV27 to TRBJ1-5; D gene uncertain. Germline CDR1 and CDR2: MNHEY and SMNVEV (reference sequence). Trimming took off 3 bases at V and 0 bases at J, with 12 bases between the two ends. This CDR3 comprises 16 residues. The CDR3 bases are TGTGCCAGCAGTTTCTTCGGGGATAATAGCAATCAGCCCCAGCATTTT. Translation: CASSFFGDNSNQPQHF.

This chain links TRBV5-1 with TRBJ2-5; maybe TRBD2 (5 bases). The V and J ends lost 0 bases and 5 bases respectively, with 14 bases between them. Germline V gene sequence: CDR1 SGHRS, CDR2 YFSETQ. The CDR3 is 15 amino acids. This chain's CDR3 is CASSLGRGQRETQYF. In nucleotides, the CDR3 is TGCGCCAGCAGCTTGGGACGGGGTCAGAGGGAGACCCAGTACTTC.

This clone was found a few times. This sequence joins TRBV27 and TRBJ1-2; a weak D match, TRBD1 (6 bases). There are 13 residues in the CDR3. Looked up from germline, CDR1 is MNHEY and CDR2 is SMNVEV (reference sequence). V lost 2 bases and J 4 bases, leaving 8 bases between the germline ends. The CDR3 sequence: CASSLRGTYGYTF. For the CDR3, the DNA is TGTGCCAGCAGTTTAAGGGGGACCTATGGCTACACCTTC.

J is TRBJ1-1 and V is TRBV9, with D maybe TRBD1 (6 bases). V lost 3 bases and J 0 bases, leaving 12 bases between the germline ends. CDR1 and CDR2 from the germline V gene are SGDLS and YYNGEE. CDR3 size: 15 residues. For the CDR3, the DNA is TGTGCCAGCAGCGGTCAGGACAGAATGAACACTGAAGCTTTCTTT. Translated, it gives CASSGQDRMNTEAFF.

This clone has just a few counts. The rearrangement joins TRBV7-6 to TRBJ2-1, with 7 positions matching TRBD2. V lost 5 bases and J lost 6; bases outside the gene matches: 4. The CDR3 sequence is 13 residues long. The germline CDR1 and CDR2 sequences are SGHVS and FNYEAQ. The CDR3 loop reads CASSGTGGNEQFF. In DNA form, the CDR3 reads TGTGCCAGCAGCGGCACGGGGGGCAATGAGCAGTTCTTC.

This clone was seen just once. This chain links TRBV2 with TRBJ1-2, with 8 bases matching TRBD1. CDR3 length: 15 amino acids. V lost 4 bases and J lost 0; bases outside the gene matches: 4. Germline assignment: CDR1 SNHLY and CDR2 FYNNEI. Here the CDR3 reads CASSGGQGANYGYTF. The CDR3 DNA reads as TGTGCCAGCAGTGGCGGACAGGGCGCTAACTATGGCTACACCTTC.

There are a few counts of this clone. The V call is TRBV7-2, the J call TRBJ2-7, with 7 bases aligning to TRBD1. The CDR3 is made up of 14 amino acids. Germline values: CDR1 SGHTA, CDR2 FQGNSA. The junction had 4 bases not matched to a gene; V was cut back by 2 bases and J by 3 bases. The CDR3 bases are TGTGCCAGCAGCTTAAGGGGACAGATCTACGAGCAGTACTTC. It codes for CASSLRGQIYEQYF.

V and J are TRBV6-5 and TRBJ2-7; D gene ambiguous. This CDR3 comprises 14 residues. Trimming shortened V by 2 bases and J by 0 bases, and 8 bases separated the two germline ends. Germline V lookup: CDR1 MNHEY, CDR2 SVGAGI. The chain's CDR3 is CASSYTRLSYEQYF. The CDR3 nucleotides read TGTGCCAGCAGTTACACCCGTCTCTCCTACGAGCAGTACTTC.

This rearrangement joins TRBV10-2 to TRBJ1-4; a weak D match, TRBD1 (5 bases). The length of the CDR3 is 14 residues. V was pared by 5 bases and J by 8 bases, with 15 bases between. Germline CDR1 reads WSHSY; CDR2 reads SAAADI. The CDR3 loop is CASSWGQLEEKLFF. CDR3 in DNA: TGCGCCAGCAGTTGGGGCCAATTAGAAGAAAAACTGTTTTTT.

V gene TRBV15 combines with J gene TRBJ1-4; D is perhaps TRBD1 (6 bases). V lost 0 bases and J lost 4, with 12 bases in between. CDR1 and CDR2 (germline): LNHNV, YYDKDF (reference sequence). The CDR3 extends over 16 amino acids. The CDR3 region has the DNA TGTGCCACCAGCAGAGATCTGGGGGACATTAATGAAAAACTGTTTTTT. This sequence encodes CATSRDLGDINEKLFF.

J is TRBJ1-4 and V is TRBV4-3; no firm D call. V lost 4 bases, J lost 7 bases, and 7 bases lay in between. The germline gives CDR1 LGHNA, CDR2 YSLEER. The CDR3 extends over 12 amino acids. DNA of the CDR3: TGCGCCAGCAGCCCACGGGGTGAAAAACTGTTTTTT. Encoded protein: CASSPRGEKLFF.

CDR3 loop: CASSYQQGPNEKLFF. The CDR3 coding sequence is TGTGCCAGCAGCTACCAACAAGGACCTAATGAAAAACTGTTTTTT. This sequence joins TRBV7-2 and TRBJ1-4; D unclear. Germline V gives CDR1 SGHTA, CDR2 FQGNSA. This CDR3 is 15 amino acids long. The V end lost 4 bases, the J end lost 3 bases, and 12 bases lay between the germline ends.

J is TRBJ2-7 and V is TRBV28; weak D call: TRBD2 (5 bases). Germline CDR1 and CDR2: MDHEN and SYDVKM. Trimming took off 7 bases at V and 4 bases at J, with 11 bases between the two ends. The CDR3 loop spans 12 amino acids. In DNA form, the CDR3 reads TGTGCCAGCACCCAGACGGGGTACGAGCAGTACTTC. Translated, it gives CASTQTGYEQYF.

The chain joins TRBV7-9 to TRBJ2-7, with D tentatively TRBD2 (6 bases). Per the germline V gene, CDR1 is SEHNR and CDR2 is FQNEAQ (reference sequence). This CDR3 contains 11 residues. Trimming shortened V by 9 bases and J by 2 bases, and 8 bases separated the two germline ends. For the CDR3, the DNA is TGTGCCAGTAGCGGAGCCTACGAGCAGTACTTC. Its translation is CASSGAYEQYF.

The rearrangement uses TRBV19 and TRBJ2-1, with D maybe TRBD1 (5 bases). The CDR3 extends over 16 amino acids. V was shortened by 6 bases and J by 0 bases, with 15 bases between the two germline ends. Germline V gives CDR1 LNHDA, CDR2 SQIVND (reference sequence). The CDR3 coding sequence is TGTGCCAGTAGCCCGACATGGGGCCTCTCCTACAATGAGCAGTTCTTC. Translated, it gives CASSPTWGLSYNEQFF.

This clone was picked up one time. This rearrangement joins TRBV6-1 to TRBJ2-5; 8 nucleotides agree with TRBD2. This CDR3 has 15 amino acids. The germline V gene has CDR1 MNHNS and CDR2 SASEGT. Trimming removed 8 bases from V and 7 bases from J; junction bases left unmatched: 15. As DNA, the CDR3 is TGTGCCAGCCTGCAGCGCACTAGCGGCACGGGGACCCAGTACTTC. This translates into CASLQRTSGTGTQYF.

A few counts support this clone. DNA for the CDR3: TGTGCCAGCAGTTACTCTATGGGGGTTGCTGAAGCTTTCTTT. Its translation is CASSYSMGVAEAFF. The gene calls are TRBV6-6 and TRBJ1-1, with D possibly being TRBD1 (5 bases). This CDR3 has 14 residues. CDR1 and CDR2 from the germline V gene are MNHNY and SVGAGI (reference sequence). V gave up 0 bases and J gave up 6 bases, with 11 bases separating them.

The V call is TRBV28, the J call TRBJ2-3; 7 bases are shared with TRBD1. The CDR3 covers 15 residues. With V trimmed by 8 bases and J by 6 bases, 14 bases remained unmatched. Germline assignment: CDR1 MDHEN and CDR2 SYDVKM. This CDR3 is CASAPDRASRDTQYF. The CDR3 nucleotides read TGTGCCAGCGCCCCCGACAGGGCCTCAAGGGATACGCAGTATTTT.

J is TRBJ2-6 and V is TRBV29-1, with TRBD1 matching over 9 bases. Germline CDR1 reads SQVTM; CDR2 reads ANQGSEA. The CDR3 sequence is 17 residues long. The J segment lost 0 bases and the V segment lost 4 bases, leaving 7 bases of the junction unmatched. The CDR3 sequence: CSVAGTGFNSGANVLTF. In DNA form, the CDR3 reads TGCAGCGTTGCTGGGACAGGGTTCAACTCTGGGGCCAACGTCCTGACTTTC.

This clone was detected a few times. This rearrangement joins TRBV27 to TRBJ1-1; TRBD1 matches 7 bases. The CDR3 runs 15 residues. Looked up from germline, CDR1 is MNHEY and CDR2 is SMNVEV (reference sequence). J was trimmed by 3 bases and V by 3 bases; bases with no gene match: 7. This chain's CDR3 is CASSLQGGIYTEAFF. CDR3 nucleotides: TGTGCCAGCAGTTTGCAGGGGGGGATTTACACTGAAGCTTTCTTT.

This clone was counted a few times. This chain connects TRBV7-9 to TRBJ2-1, with 10 nucleotides matching TRBD2. CDR1 is SEHNR, CDR2 FQNEAQ, per germline (reference sequence). CDR3 size: 15 residues. V shed 5 bases and J 3 bases; nucleotides not matched to a gene: 4. The CDR3 loop is CASSPSGRNYNEQFF. CDR3 sequence (DNA): TGTGCCAGCAGCCCTAGCGGGAGAAACTACAATGAGCAGTTCTTC.

The genes are TRBV28 and TRBJ1-4, with no clear D. This CDR3 is built from 16 residues. V was trimmed by 3 bases and J by 2 bases, leaving 13 bases between them. The germline CDR1 and CDR2 sequences are MDHEN and SYDVKM. CDR3 DNA: TGTGCCAGCAGTTTGAGTGTTTCGATCACTAATGAAAAACTGTTTTTT. Its protein product is CASSLSVSITNEKLFF.

V gene TRBV27 combines with J gene TRBJ1-1; 8 bases agree with TRBD1. The CDR3 covers 15 residues. Losses at the gene ends were 6 bases for V and 2 bases for J; bases not matched to a gene: 8. Per germline, CDR1 MNHEY and CDR2 SMNVEV (reference sequence). CDR3: CASRLDRALNTEAFF. The CDR3 DNA follows: TGTGCCAGCAGACTGGACAGGGCCCTTAACACTGAAGCTTTCTTT.

The chain recombines TRBV5-5 with TRBJ2-3, with 8 bases identical to TRBD2. CDR1 and CDR2 from the germline V gene are SGHKS and YYEKEE (reference sequence). CDR3 length: 14 residues. V shed 4 bases and J 3 bases; nucleotides not matched to a gene: 4. The DNA for the CDR3 is TGTGCCAGCAGCACGGGACTAGGGACAGATACGCAGTATTTT. It encodes CASSTGLGTDTQYF.

The V gene is TRBV7-2, the J gene TRBJ2-5, with D tentatively TRBD1 (6 bases). CDR3 size: 13 residues. The V and J ends lost 1 base and 5 bases respectively, with 8 bases between them. Looked up from germline, CDR1 is SGHTA and CDR2 is FQGNSA. Here the CDR3 reads CASSLGQGETQYF. The CDR3 region has the DNA TGTGCCAGCAGCTTAGGTCAGGGGGAGACCCAGTACTTC.

This clone was found a few times. The chain links TRBV11-3 to TRBJ1-5; D not certain. CDR3 length: 19 amino acids. Germline CDR1 reads SGHNT; CDR2 reads YENEEA. The germline V and J ends were trimmed by 3 bases and 2 bases, with 23 bases remaining between them. As DNA, the CDR3 is TGTGCCAGCAGCTTTCCTAAGGCCCCCTCCGACCCTCGCAATCAGCCCCAGCATTTT. It yields the protein CASSFPKAPSDPRNQPQHF.